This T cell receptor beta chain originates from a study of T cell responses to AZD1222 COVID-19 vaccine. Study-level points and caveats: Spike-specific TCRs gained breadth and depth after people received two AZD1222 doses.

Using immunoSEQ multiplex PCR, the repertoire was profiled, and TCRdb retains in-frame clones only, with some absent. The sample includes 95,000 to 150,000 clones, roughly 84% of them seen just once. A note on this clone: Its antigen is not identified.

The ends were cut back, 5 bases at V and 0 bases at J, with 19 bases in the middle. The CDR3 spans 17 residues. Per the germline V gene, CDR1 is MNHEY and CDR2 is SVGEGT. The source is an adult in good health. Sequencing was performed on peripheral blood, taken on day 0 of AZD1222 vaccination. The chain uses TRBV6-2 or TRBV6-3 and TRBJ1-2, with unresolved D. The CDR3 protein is CASSTPLRGHSNYGYTF. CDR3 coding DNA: TGTGCCAGCAGTACCCCCTTGAGAGGGCACTCTAACTATGGCTACACCTTC.